Sequencing of this T cell receptor (beta chain) was carried out in a study of T cell repertoires in cytomegalovirus infection. Looking at the study overall: Through public TCR beta signatures, both CMV infection and matching HLA type were indicated. Findings and caveats of the study: In two of eight donors, the top clonotype was HLA-C-restricted CMV-specific. Cumulative frequency of public TCR beta families picked out carriers of CMV plus the relevant HLA.

TCRdb reprocessed the reads via MiXCR and lists one record per CDR3 protein. The profile shows approximately 750,000 distinct CDR3 sequences, approximately 40% of them singletons. The CDR3 length is 13 residues. The germline V gene has CDR1 MNHNS and CDR2 SASEGT. V lost 7 bases to trimming and J lost 5 bases, with 14 bases between them. This clonotype came up a few times. The antigen is undetermined. The chain employs TRBV6-1 and TRBJ2-5; possible D gene TRBD2, 5 bases. The sequenced material came from PBMCs. This sequence was found in a human donor in good health (CMV status not recorded). Some clones in this sample may be carry-over from other donors' samples. In DNA form, the CDR3 reads TGTGCCAGCACCAACCTCGCGGGTGAGACCCAGTACTTC. Translated: CASTNLAGETQYF.